Below, 10 T cell receptor beta chains from the same sample are listed, as sequenced in a study of blood T cell repertoires in COVID-19. Generated by immunoSEQ multiplex PCR, the TCRdb table keeps only in-frame clones and is missing some. The sample lists 100,000 to 150,000 clones, 88% seen once, with 7.5% to 8% in the top ten. The source material was peripheral blood. The receptors stem from a man aged 50 to 60 with acute or convalescent COVID-19.

V and J are TRBV24-1 and TRBJ2-6; maybe TRBD1 (5 bases). Germline CDR1 is KGHDR and CDR2 is SFDVKD. The CDR3 is 13 amino acids. The ends were cut back, 3 bases at V and 13 bases at J, with 12 bases in the middle. The CDR3 loop reads CATSDVQGGVLTF. In DNA form, the CDR3 reads TGTGCCACCAGTGATGTCCAGGGTGGGGTCCTGACTTTC.

The chain is built from TRBV6-2 or TRBV6-3 and TRBJ2-1; 14 bases agree with TRBD2. Germline V lookup: CDR1 MNHEY, CDR2 SVGEGT. Unmatched junction bases numbered 16, after V lost 6 bases and J lost 12 bases. CDR3 length equals 17 residues. The CDR3 here is CASSPTLTSGRGAVQFF. CDR3 coding DNA: TGTGCCAGCAGCCCTACCTTGACTAGCGGGAGGGGAGCGGTGCAGTTCTTC.

V gene TRBV19 combines with J gene TRBJ2-5; 10 bases are shared with TRBD2. This CDR3 comprises 17 residues. Germline-derived CDR1 and CDR2 are LNHDA and SQIVND (reference sequence). The trim removed 3 bases at V and 5 bases at J, leaving 12 bases unmatched. CDR3 in amino acids: CASSIFGLAGVGETQYF. The DNA of the CDR3 is TGTGCCAGTAGTATTTTCGGGCTAGCGGGAGTTGGTGAGACCCAGTACTTC.

CDR3 sequence: CVSSGRMGDTQYF. The CDR3 DNA sequence: TGTGTTTCAAGCGGGAGGATGGGAGATACGCAGTATTTT. This chain connects TRBV2 to TRBJ2-3; 9 nucleotides agree with TRBD2. The CDR3 length is 13 residues. Looked up from germline, CDR1 is SNHLY and CDR2 is FYNNEI.

This clone was counted a single time. The gene calls are TRBV2 and TRBJ1-3; D uncertain. The CDR3 length is 13 residues. Trimming cost V 7 bases and J 0 bases, with 7 bases left between them. In germline, CDR1 is SNHLY, CDR2 FYNNEI. In DNA form, the CDR3 reads TGTGCCAGCACCGCAGACTCTGGAAACACCATATATTTT. Translated, it gives CASTADSGNTIYF.

The chain uses TRBV2 and TRBJ1-1; 10 positions agree with TRBD1. V lost 4 bases, J lost 1 base, and 3 bases stayed unmatched. This CDR3 has 15 amino acids. The V gene's germline CDR1 is SNHLY and CDR2 FYNNEI. CDR3 residues: CASSADRGGNTEAFF. The CDR3 DNA reads as TGTGCCAGCAGTGCGGACAGGGGGGGGAACACTGAAGCTTTCTTT.

The rearrangement links TRBV5-1 to TRBJ2-2, with D tentatively TRBD1 (6 bases). Per germline, CDR1 SGHRS and CDR2 YFSETQ. The CDR3 is made up of 15 amino acids. V was pared by 0 bases and J by 1 base, with 7 bases between. The CDR3 is CASSLADRNTGELFF. The DNA of the CDR3 is TGCGCCAGCAGCTTGGCGGACAGGAACACCGGGGAGCTGTTTTTT. The whole variable domain, filled in from reference TRBV5-1 and TRBJ2-2, reads KAGVTQTPRYLIKTRGQQVTLSCSPISGHRSVSWYQQTPGQGLQFLFEYFSETQRNKGNFPGRFSGRQFSNSRSEMNVSTLELGDSALYLCASSLADRNTGELFFGEGSRLTVL.

V usage is TRBV30 and J usage is TRBJ1-4; D gene uncertain. The CDR3 is 15 residues long. V gave up 1 base and J gave up 0 bases, with 9 bases separating them. Germline CDR1 reads GTSNPN; CDR2 reads SVGIG (reference sequence). Here the CDR3 reads CAWSGQVATNEKLFF. CDR3 DNA sequence: TGTGCCTGGAGTGGCCAGGTGGCAACTAATGAAAAACTGTTTTTT.

This clone has a handful of counts. The gene calls are TRBV4-1 and TRBJ1-1; TRBD1 agrees at 8 bases. Germline V CDR1 and CDR2: MGHRA, YSYEKL. The trim removed 4 bases at V and 5 bases at J, leaving 3 bases unmatched. CDR3 length equals 13 residues. In nucleotides, the CDR3 is TGCGCCAGCAGCCGAAGACAGGGGACTGAAGCTTTCTTT. This gives the protein CASSRRQGTEAFF.

This rearrangement joins TRBV5-1 to TRBJ1-5; D uncertain. The CDR3 loop spans 13 amino acids. CDR1 and CDR2 from the germline V gene are SGHRS and YFSETQ. Trimming took off 0 bases at V and 4 bases at J, with 5 bases between the two ends. CDR3 in amino acids: CASSLAGNQPQHF. DNA for the CDR3: TGCGCCAGCAGCTTGGCCGGTAATCAGCCCCAGCATTTT.